These T cell receptor beta chains were read from a single sample in a study of neurological immune-mediated disorders. TCRdb analysed the 5' RACE reads with MiXCR anew, one entry per CDR3 protein. The sample has about 58,000 distinct CDR3 sequences, more than 3% seen once. Material for sequencing was PBMCs. These TCRs come from a woman aged 55 to 70 with multiple sclerosis. Both conserved end residues are part of each CDR3. The D gene is left open where the match is weak. Clone size is given for some rows only: seen once, a few or many times, or a class if the clone is expanded.

clone_size j_call v_call d_call cdr3_aa cdr3_nt
many TRBJ1-2 TRBV15 - CATSRLDLSGYTF TGTGCCACCAGCAGGCTAGATTTGTCGGGCTACACCTTC
many TRBJ1-5 TRBV20-1 - CSAGGAGRNQPQHF TGCAGTGCCGGGGGGGCAGGACGAAATCAGCCCCAGCATTTT
many TRBJ1-2 TRBV7-2 - CASTESAGAVYGYTF TGTGCCAGCACCGAATCGGCAGGGGCCGTCTATGGCTACACCTTC
many TRBJ2-7 TRBV15 TRBD1 CATSAYRGNYEQYF TGTGCCACCAGCGCATACAGGGGCAACTACGAGCAGTACTTC
many TRBJ2-1 TRBV5-6 - CASSLFLKVALSYNEQFF TGTGCCAGCAGCTTGTTCTTGAAGGTCGCCCTCTCCTACAATGAGCAGTTCTTC
many TRBJ2-1 TRBV10-1 TRBD2 CASGLAENEQFF TGCGCCAGCGGGCTAGCGGAAAATGAGCAGTTCTTC
many TRBJ2-5 TRBV29-1 - CSVGLASRGFETQYF TGCAGCGTGGGCCTGGCGTCCCGAGGGTTTGAGACCCAGTACTTC
many TRBJ1-1 TRBV2 - CASTVNKLNTEAFF TGTGCCAGCACGGTAAACAAGCTAAACACTGAAGCTTTCTTT
many TRBJ2-2 TRBV4-1 TRBD1 CASSQDQTGRYGELFF TGCGCCAGCAGCCAGGATCAGACAGGGCGATATGGGGAGCTGTTTTTT
- TRBJ2-5 TRBV11-1 TRBD1 CASSPTGDQETQYF TGTGCCAGCAGCCCGACAGGGGACCAAGAGACCCAGTACTTC
few TRBJ2-3 TRBV6-5 TRBD2 CASSFGLAGGPDTQYF TGTGCCAGCAGTTTCGGACTAGCGGGGGGGCCAGATACGCAGTATTTT
many TRBJ2-1 TRBV4-1 - CASSQEPRGHSYNEQFF TGCGCCAGCAGCCAAGAACCCCGGGGCCACTCCTACAATGAGCAGTTCTTC
many TRBJ2-7 TRBV13 TRBD1 CASSLWGFRDREHEQYF TGTGCCAGCAGCTTATGGGGTTTTCGGGACAGGGAACACGAGCAGTACTTC
many TRBJ1-1 TRBV5-6 - CASSRDTEAFF TGTGCCAGCAGCCGGGACACTGAAGCTTTCTTT
many TRBJ2-5 TRBV5-1 - CASSKLGPGETQYF TGCGCCAGCAGCAAATTGGGACCCGGGGAGACCCAGTACTTC
many TRBJ2-1 TRBV4-1 TRBD2 CASRQGLAGRNEQFF TGCGCCAGCAGACAGGGACTAGCGGGGAGGAATGAGCAGTTCTTC
many TRBJ2-7 TRBV7-9 TRBD2 CASSSSGTSYNEQYF TGTGCCAGCAGCTCCTCCGGGACTAGCTATAACGAGCAGTACTTC
many TRBJ2-1 TRBV12-3/TRBV12-4 TRBD1 CASKDRGPKHNEQFF TGTGCCAGTAAAGACAGGGGCCCTAAGCACAATGAGCAGTTCTTC
few TRBJ2-7 TRBV10-3 TRBD2 CAILRTSGRSEQYF TGTGCCATCCTGCGGACTAGCGGGAGAAGCGAGCAGTACTTC
many TRBJ2-3 TRBV5-1 TRBD2 CASSLALAGSDTQYF TGCGCCAGCAGCTTGGCACTAGCGGGGTCAGATACGCAGTATTTT
many TRBJ2-3 TRBV10-3 - CANSSGESTDTQYF TGTGCCAATAGTAGCGGAGAGAGCACAGATACGCAGTATTTT
many TRBJ1-1 TRBV9 - CASAKGVNTEAFF TGTGCCAGCGCCAAGGGGGTGAACACTGAAGCTTTCTTT
many TRBJ2-7 TRBV12-3/TRBV12-4 - CASSPLTLRARSRDEQYF TGTGCCAGCAGCCCCCTTACCCTCAGGGCGCGGAGTCGGGACGAGCAGTACTTC
many TRBJ2-7 TRBV20-1 TRBD2 CSYSSGSSYEQYF TGCAGTTACTCTAGCGGGAGCTCCTACGAGCAGTACTTC
many TRBJ2-7 TRBV7-9 - CASSSREIYEQYF TGTGCCAGCAGCAGCAGGGAAATCTACGAGCAGTACTTC
many TRBJ1-1 TRBV7-8 - CASSPFQKNTEAFF TGTGCCAGCAGCCCGTTCCAAAAGAACACTGAAGCTTTCTTT
many TRBJ2-3 TRBV25-1 - CASRMTRGADTQYF TGTGCCAGCAGGATGACGCGGGGTGCAGATACGCAGTATTTT
many TRBJ2-3 TRBV3-1 - CASRGPSQGDTQYF TGTGCCAGCAGAGGCCCCAGTCAAGGAGATACGCAGTATTTT
many TRBJ1-1 TRBV5-1 - CASSWENMNTEAFF TGCGCCAGCAGCTGGGAGAATATGAACACTGAAGCTTTCTTT
many TRBJ1-2 TRBV18 - CASSPRQNAYGYTF TGTGCCAGCTCACCACGACAGAACGCCTATGGCTACACCTTC
many TRBJ2-2 TRBV7-3 TRBD2 CASSPLAGGPGELFF TGTGCCAGCAGCCCTCTAGCGGGAGGACCCGGGGAGCTGTTTTTT
few TRBJ2-4 TRBV4-1 - CASSQIDMGIAKNIQYF TGCGCCAGCAGCCAAATTGATATGGGTATAGCCAAAAACATTCAGTACTTC
many TRBJ1-2 TRBV6-5 TRBD1 CASSYSIPNRGYGYTF TGTGCCAGCAGTTACTCGATCCCAAACAGGGGCTATGGCTACACCTTC
few TRBJ2-7 TRBV18 TRBD1 CASSQTGQGRIEQYF TGTGCCAGCTCACAAACGGGACAGGGGAGGATCGAGCAGTACTTC
many TRBJ2-2 TRBV11-3 TRBD1 CASSLPIGTGMDTGELFF TGTGCCAGCAGCTTACCTATAGGGACAGGGATGGACACCGGGGAGCTGTTTTTT
few TRBJ2-1 TRBV20-1 - CSAVVPNLWGTNNEQFF TGCAGTGCTGTTGTACCCAACCTCTGGGGAACCAACAATGAGCAGTTCTTC
many TRBJ1-1 TRBV5-1 - CASSSQGMNTEAFF TGCGCCAGCAGCTCCCAGGGGATGAACACTGAAGCTTTCTTT
many TRBJ2-4 TRBV20-1 TRBD2 CSARREGRAKNIQYF TGCAGTGCTAGACGGGAGGGCCGCGCCAAAAACATTCAGTACTTC
many TRBJ2-5 TRBV4-1 - CASSQDWGARNSAQYF TGCGCCAGCAGCCAAGATTGGGGGGCCCGAAATTCGGCCCAGTACTTC
many TRBJ2-5 TRBV20-1 TRBD2 CSATTPSGGYQETQYF TGCAGTGCTACAACCCCTAGCGGGGGATACCAAGAGACCCAGTACTTC
many TRBJ1-2 TRBV20-1 - CSSPFLGSYGYTF TGCAGTTCTCCCTTTCTGGGAAGTTATGGCTACACCTTC
many TRBJ2-7 TRBV20-1 TRBD2 CSARDGAGGRTEQYF TGCAGTGCTAGAGATGGGGCGGGAGGGCGTACTGAGCAGTACTTC
many TRBJ2-1 TRBV5-1 - CASSTRTGSVEQFF TGCGCCAGCAGCACTCGGACGGGCTCCGTTGAGCAGTTCTTC